Reported below is one TCR beta chain. Its antigen is currently unknown. With constant-segment primers, 5'RACE yielded cDNA libraries of TCR alpha and TCR beta that carried sample barcodes and UMIs. TCRdb redid the calling of the 5' RACE reads with MiXCR, one entry per CDR3 protein. The sample carries about 180,000 distinct CDR3 sequences, 16% recorded once. Germline CDR1 reads SGHRS; CDR2 reads YFSETQ. CDR3 length: 15 residues. With 1 base removed from V and 0 bases from J, the gap between germline ends came to 11 bases. The sample originates from a study of T-cell memory formation after mild COVID-19. The wider study: In these data, TCR clusters were largely donor specific. Study findings and constraints: There was a balanced CD4/CD8 profile in clones contracting day 15 to 85, and later expanders leaned CD4+. That cross-reactive memory joined was suggested by some responding clones appearing in pre-infection memory.

The TCR comes from an adult woman who had mild COVID-19 (a few samples of this study predate the infection). Cell type and time point are not known. The chain couples TRBV5-1 to TRBJ2-7; D might be TRBD1 (5 bases). The sample consisted of PBMCs or a T cell subset sorted from them (not recorded which). This CDR3 is CASSLTGRYSYEQYF. In DNA form, the CDR3 reads TGCGCCAGCAGCTTGACAGGTCGATACTCCTACGAGCAGTACTTC.